A few counts support the clone carrying this T cell receptor (beta chain). The data derive from a study of cytomegalovirus exposure and HLA in healthy donors. Germline V gene data show CDR1 as MDHEN and CDR2 as SYDVKM. V lost 5 bases, J lost 1 base, and 22 bases stayed unmatched. This CDR3 is built from 22 residues. The PCR made use of 60 Vbeta and 13 Jbeta primers. TCRdb's table, derived via immunoSEQ multiplex PCR, lists solely in-frame clones and lacks some. The table shows around 200,000 clones, with 70% to 75% occurring only once. The chain couples TRBV28 to TRBJ2-6; 8 bases are shared with TRBD1. Sequences were obtained from PBMCs. This receptor was obtained from a man aged 30 to 45 in good health and CMV-seropositive. The DNA for the CDR3 is TGTGCCAGCAGTCCCGGGGGCTGGGCAGGGGGCGCTTCGACATCTGGGGCCAACGTCCTGACTTTC. This translates into CASSPGGWAGGASTSGANVLTF.